Below, one TCR beta chain is given with its context. The data stem from a study of OX40 agonist ivuxolimab in advanced cancers. Sequencing used immunoSEQ multiplex PCR; TCRdb keeps in-frame clones, though not all of them. The sample includes under 40,000 clones, around 83% of them seen just once. The CDR3 is 12 residues long. CDR1 is SGHTS and CDR2 is YDEGEE in the germline V gene. Trimming removed 2 bases at V and 6 bases at J, with 9 bases between. The chain has TRBV5-8 and TRBJ2-7, with TRBD1 as a possible D gene (6 bases). This specimen consisted of CD4+ or CD8+ T cells sorted from blood, obtained in a trial of the OX40 agonist ivuxolimab. The receptor was derived from an adult with an advanced solid tumor such as melanoma, head and neck, liver or kidney cancer. As DNA, the CDR3 is TGTGCCAGCAGCTTACAGGGCTTCGAGCAGTACTTC. Its protein product is CASSLQGFEQYF.